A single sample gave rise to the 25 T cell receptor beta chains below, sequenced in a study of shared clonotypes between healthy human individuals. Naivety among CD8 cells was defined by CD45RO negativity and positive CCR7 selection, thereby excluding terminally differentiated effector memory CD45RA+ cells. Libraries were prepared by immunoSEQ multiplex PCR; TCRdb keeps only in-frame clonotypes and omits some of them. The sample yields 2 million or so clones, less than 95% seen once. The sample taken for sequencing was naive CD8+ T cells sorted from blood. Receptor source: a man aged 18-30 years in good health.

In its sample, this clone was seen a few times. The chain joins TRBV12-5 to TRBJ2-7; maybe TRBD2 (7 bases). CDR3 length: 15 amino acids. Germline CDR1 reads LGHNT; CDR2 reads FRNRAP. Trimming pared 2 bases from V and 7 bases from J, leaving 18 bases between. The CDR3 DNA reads TGTGCTAGTGGTTTGACCTTAGGGGGGGCGGAGGAGCAGTACTTC. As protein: CASGLTLGGAEEQYF. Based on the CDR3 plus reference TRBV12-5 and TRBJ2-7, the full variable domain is DARVTQTPRHKVTEMGQEVTMRCQPILGHNTVFWYRQTMMQGLELLAYFRNRAPLDDSGMPKDRFSAEMPDATLATLKIQPSEPRDSAVYFCASGLTLGGAEEQYFGPGTRLTVT.

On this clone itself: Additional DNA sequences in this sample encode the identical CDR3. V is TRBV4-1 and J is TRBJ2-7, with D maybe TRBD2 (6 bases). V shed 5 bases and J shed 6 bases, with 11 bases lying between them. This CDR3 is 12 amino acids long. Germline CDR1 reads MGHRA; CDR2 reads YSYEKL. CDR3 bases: TGCGCCAGCAGCTTAACCGGGGGCGAGCAGTACTTC. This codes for CASSLTGGEQYF.

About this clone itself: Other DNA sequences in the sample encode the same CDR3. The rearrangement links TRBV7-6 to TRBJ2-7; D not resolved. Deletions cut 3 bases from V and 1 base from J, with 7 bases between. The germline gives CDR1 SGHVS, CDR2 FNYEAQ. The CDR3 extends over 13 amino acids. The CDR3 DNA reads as TGTGCCAGCAGCTTGACGAATTCCTACGAGCAGTACTTC. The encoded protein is CASSLTNSYEQYF.

In nucleotides, the CDR3 is TGTGCCAGCAGCGCTATCCGTGGCGGGGCGAACACCGGGGAGCTGTTTTTT. It is translated as CASSAIRGGANTGELFF. The rearrangement joins TRBV9 to TRBJ2-2; possible D gene TRBD2, 6 bases. V was clipped by 3 bases and J by 0 bases, with 15 bases between them. The CDR3 runs to 17 residues. Germline CDR1 and CDR2: SGDLS and YYNGEE.

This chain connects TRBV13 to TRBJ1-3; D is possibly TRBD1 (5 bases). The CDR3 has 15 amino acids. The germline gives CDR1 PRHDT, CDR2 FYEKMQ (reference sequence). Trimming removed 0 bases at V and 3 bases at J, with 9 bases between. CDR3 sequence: CASSLGVGDGNTIYF. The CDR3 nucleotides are TGTGCCAGCAGCTTAGGAGTAGGGGATGGAAACACCATATATTTT.

CDR3 DNA: TGTGCCAGTACCACGACAGGGTTCGGCAATCAGCCCCAGCATTTT. Its translation: CASTTTGFGNQPQHF. The V call is TRBV19, the J call TRBJ1-5, with 7 bases aligning to TRBD1. From germline, CDR1 is LNHDA and CDR2 SQIVND (reference sequence). V lost 7 bases and J lost 2; bases outside the gene matches: 8. This CDR3 region has 15 residues.

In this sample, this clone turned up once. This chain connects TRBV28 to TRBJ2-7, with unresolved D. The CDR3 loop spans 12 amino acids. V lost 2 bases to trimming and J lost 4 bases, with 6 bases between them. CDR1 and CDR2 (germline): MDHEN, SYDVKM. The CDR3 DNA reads TGTGCCAGCAGTTTAAACGATTACGAGCAGTACTTC. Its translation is CASSLNDYEQYF.

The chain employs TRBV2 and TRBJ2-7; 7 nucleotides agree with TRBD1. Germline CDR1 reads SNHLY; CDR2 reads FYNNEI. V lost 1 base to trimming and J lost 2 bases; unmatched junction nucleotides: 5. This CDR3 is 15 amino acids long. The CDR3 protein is CASSEVAGQAYEQYF. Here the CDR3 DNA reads TGTGCCAGCAGTGAAGTCGCAGGACAGGCCTACGAGCAGTACTTC.

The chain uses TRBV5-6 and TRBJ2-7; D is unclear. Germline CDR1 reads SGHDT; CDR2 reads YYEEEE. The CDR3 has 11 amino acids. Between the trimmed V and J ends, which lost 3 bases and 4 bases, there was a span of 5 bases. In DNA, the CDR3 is TGTGCCAGCAGCTCCGAGTACGAGCAGTACTTC. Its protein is CASSSEYEQYF.

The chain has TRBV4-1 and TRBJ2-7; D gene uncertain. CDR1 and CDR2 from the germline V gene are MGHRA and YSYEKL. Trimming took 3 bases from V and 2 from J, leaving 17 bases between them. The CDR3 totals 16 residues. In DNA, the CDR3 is TGCGCCAGCAGCCATCTATCCCTCGGCAGCGCCTACGAGCAGTACTTC. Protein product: CASSHLSLGSAYEQYF.

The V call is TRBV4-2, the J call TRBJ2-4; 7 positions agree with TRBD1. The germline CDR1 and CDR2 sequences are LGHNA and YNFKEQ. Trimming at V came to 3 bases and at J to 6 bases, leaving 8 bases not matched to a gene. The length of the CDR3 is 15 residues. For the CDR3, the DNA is TGTGCCAGCAGCCAGATCTGGGACAGCAGAAACATTCAGTACTTC. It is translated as CASSQIWDSRNIQYF.

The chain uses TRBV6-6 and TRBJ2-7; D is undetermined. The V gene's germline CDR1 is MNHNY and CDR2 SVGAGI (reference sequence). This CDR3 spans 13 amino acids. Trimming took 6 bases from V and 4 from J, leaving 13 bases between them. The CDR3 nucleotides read TGTGCCAGCAGCCCCCCGGACCCGTACGAGCAGTACTTC. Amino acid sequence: CASSPPDPYEQYF.

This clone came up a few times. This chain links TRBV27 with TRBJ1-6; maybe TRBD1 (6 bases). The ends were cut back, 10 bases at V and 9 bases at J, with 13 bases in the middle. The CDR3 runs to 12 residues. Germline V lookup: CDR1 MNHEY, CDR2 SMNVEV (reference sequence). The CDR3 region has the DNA TGTGCCACACAGGGTGAGGGTTCACCCCTCCACTTT. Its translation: CATQGEGSPLHF.

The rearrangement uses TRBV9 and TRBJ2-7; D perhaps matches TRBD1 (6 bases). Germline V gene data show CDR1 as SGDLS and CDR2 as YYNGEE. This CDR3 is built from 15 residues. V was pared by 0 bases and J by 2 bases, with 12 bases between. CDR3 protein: CASSVGVGGTYEQYF. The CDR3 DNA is TGTGCCAGCAGCGTAGGGGTAGGGGGAACCTACGAGCAGTACTTC. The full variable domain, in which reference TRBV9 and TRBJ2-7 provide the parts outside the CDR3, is DSGVTQTPKHLITATGQRVTLRCSPRSGDLSVYWYQQSLDQGLQFLIQYYNGEERAKGNILERFSAQQFPDLHSELNLSSLELGDSALYFCASSVGVGGTYEQYFGPGTRLTVT.

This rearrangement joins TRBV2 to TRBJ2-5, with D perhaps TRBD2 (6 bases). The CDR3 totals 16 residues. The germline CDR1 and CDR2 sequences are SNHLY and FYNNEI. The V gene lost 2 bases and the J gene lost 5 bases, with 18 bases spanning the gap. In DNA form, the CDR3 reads TGTGCCAGCAGTGAAATCGTGGGCGGGGATGGGGAGACCCAGTACTTC. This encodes CASSEIVGGDGETQYF.

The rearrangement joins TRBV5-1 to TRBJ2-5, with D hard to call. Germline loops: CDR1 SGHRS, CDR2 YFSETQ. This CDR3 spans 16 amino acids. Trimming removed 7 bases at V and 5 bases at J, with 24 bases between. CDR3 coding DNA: TGCGCCAGCGTTCCAACGCCCCCGTCACCCTGGGAGACCCAGTACTTC. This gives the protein CASVPTPPSPWETQYF. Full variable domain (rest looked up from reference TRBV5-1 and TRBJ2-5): KAGVTQTPRYLIKTRGQQVTLSCSPISGHRSVSWYQQTPGQGLQFLFEYFSETQRNKGNFPGRFSGRQFSNSRSEMNVSTLELGDSALYLCASVPTPPSPWETQYFGPGTRLLVL.

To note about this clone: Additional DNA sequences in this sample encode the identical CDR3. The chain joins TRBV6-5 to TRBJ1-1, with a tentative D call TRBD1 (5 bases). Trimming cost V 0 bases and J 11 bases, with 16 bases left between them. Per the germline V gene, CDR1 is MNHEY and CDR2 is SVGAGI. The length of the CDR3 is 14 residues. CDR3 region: CASSYSEGPFGAFF. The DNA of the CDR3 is TGTGCCAGCAGTTACTCGGAGGGGCCGTTCGGGGCTTTCTTT.

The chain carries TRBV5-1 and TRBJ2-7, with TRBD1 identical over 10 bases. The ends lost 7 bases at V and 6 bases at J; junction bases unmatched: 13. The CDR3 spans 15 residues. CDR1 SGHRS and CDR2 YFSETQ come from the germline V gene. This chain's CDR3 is CASGPGTGVYREQYF. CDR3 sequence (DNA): TGCGCCAGCGGCCCTGGGACAGGGGTTTATCGCGAGCAGTACTTC.

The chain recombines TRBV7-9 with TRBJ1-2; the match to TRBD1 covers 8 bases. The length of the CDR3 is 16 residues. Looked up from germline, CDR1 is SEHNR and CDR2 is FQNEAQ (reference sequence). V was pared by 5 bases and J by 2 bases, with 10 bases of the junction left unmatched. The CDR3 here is CASSPTAGQGNYGYTF. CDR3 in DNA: TGTGCCAGCAGCCCTACGGCCGGACAGGGAAACTATGGCTACACCTTC. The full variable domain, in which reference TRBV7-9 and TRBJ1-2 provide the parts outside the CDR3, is DTGVSQNPRHKITKRGQNVTFRCDPISEHNRLYWYRQTLGQGPEFLTYFQNEAQLEKSRLLSDRFSAERPKGSFSTLEIQRTEQGDSAMYLCASSPTAGQGNYGYTFGSGTRLTVV.

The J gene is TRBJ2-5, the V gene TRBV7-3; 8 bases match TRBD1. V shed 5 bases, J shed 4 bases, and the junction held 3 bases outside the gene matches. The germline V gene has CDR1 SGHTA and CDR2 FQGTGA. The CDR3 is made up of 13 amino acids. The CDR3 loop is CASSETGVETQYF. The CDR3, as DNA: TGTGCCAGCAGCGAGACAGGGGTAGAGACCCAGTACTTC.

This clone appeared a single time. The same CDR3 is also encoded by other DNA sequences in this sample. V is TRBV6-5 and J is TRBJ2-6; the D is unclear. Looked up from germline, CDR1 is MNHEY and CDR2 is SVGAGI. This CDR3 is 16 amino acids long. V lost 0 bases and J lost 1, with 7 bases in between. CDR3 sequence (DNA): TGTGCCAGCAGTTACTCAGGGTATTCTGGGGCCAACGTCCTGACTTTC. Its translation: CASSYSGYSGANVLTF.

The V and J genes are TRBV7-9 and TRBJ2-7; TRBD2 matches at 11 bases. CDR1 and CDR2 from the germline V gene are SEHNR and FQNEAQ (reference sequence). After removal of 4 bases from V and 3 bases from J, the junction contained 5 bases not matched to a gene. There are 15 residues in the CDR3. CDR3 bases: TGTGCCAGCAGCTCCTCTAGCGGGGGGTTCTACGAGCAGTACTTC. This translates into CASSSSSGGFYEQYF.

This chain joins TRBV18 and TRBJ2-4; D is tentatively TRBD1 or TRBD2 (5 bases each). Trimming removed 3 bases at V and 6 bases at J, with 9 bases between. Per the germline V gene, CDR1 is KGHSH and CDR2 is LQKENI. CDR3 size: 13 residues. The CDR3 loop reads CASSPGAANIQYF. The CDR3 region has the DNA TGTGCCAGCTCACCCGGGGCAGCAAACATTCAGTACTTC. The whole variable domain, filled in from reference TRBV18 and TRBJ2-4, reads NAGVMQNPRHLVRRRGQEARLRCSPMKGHSHVYWYRQLPEEGLKFMVYLQKENIIDESGMPKERFSAEFPKEGPSILRIQQVVRGDSAAYFCASSPGAANIQYFGAGTRLSVL.

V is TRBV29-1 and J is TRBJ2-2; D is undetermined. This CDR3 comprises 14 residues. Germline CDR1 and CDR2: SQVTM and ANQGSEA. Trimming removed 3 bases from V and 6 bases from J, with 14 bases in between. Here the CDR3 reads CSVETTESPGELFF. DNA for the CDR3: TGCAGCGTTGAGACCACTGAGAGCCCCGGGGAGCTGTTTTTT.

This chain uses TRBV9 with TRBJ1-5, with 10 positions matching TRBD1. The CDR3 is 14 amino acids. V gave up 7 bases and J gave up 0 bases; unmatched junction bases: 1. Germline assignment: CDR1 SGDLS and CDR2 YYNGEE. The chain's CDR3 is CASGTGDSNQPQHF. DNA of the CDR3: TGTGCCAGCGGGACAGGGGATAGCAATCAGCCCCAGCATTTT.